This TCR beta chain was profiled in a study of blood T cell repertoires in COVID-19 (dated by TCRdb to the early 2020s). Background for the entire study: Samples covering the acute and convalescent phases of COVID-19 were provided by collaborators in the United States, Italy and Spain. Subjects who had been exposed to COVID-19, were actively infected with it, or had recovered from it provided the deeply sampled blood TCRbeta repertoires that made up the dataset. The repertoires were made available in a free public database intended to serve as a resource for research on the immune response to SARS-CoV-2. The prospective study material was composed of cDNA or gDNA derived from T cells, B-cell-depleted T cells, or PBMCs. Samples came from the ongoing ImmuneRACE study (first 160 participants) plus 1,254 subjects from 6 global collaborators. A de-identified subject ID, COVID-19 status, age in years and sex were almost always included in the sample metadata. Where available, HLA class I and class II types were taken from metadata supplied by the sample provider and were not determined by assay-based typing.

Enrolling through a virtual design, the prospective study's participants ranged in age from roughly 18 to 89 years and lived across roughly 24 United States geographic areas. To assign participants to cohorts, the prospective study relied on clinical history that participants themselves reported in a screening survey and a study questionnaire. Exposed participants had been in contact, within 2 weeks of entering the study, with a person who had a PCR-confirmed or clinician-diagnosed case of COVID-19. Mobile phlebotomists in the prospective study collected whole blood, serum and a nasopharyngeal or oropharyngeal swab from every participant. Over a roughly 2-month period, participants in the prospective study had the option of providing additional blood draws and questionnaires. Before DNA extraction, prospective study blood samples were shipped either frozen or at room temperature. TCRbeta CDR3 regions were amplified from genomic DNA by means of the immunoSEQ Assay, a bias-controlled multiplex PCR. The published analysis was carried out like this. The number of nucleated cells in each sample was estimated from the amplification of reference gene primers within the assay. To quantify the absolute abundance of each unique TCRbeta CDR3 rearrangement, sequence reads were collapsed and filtered. For each sample, productive Simpson clonality was calculated as the square root of Simpson's diversity index across productive rearrangements. The immuneACCESS repertoire file appears here via TCRdb, limited to in-frame rearrangements. These files lack a portion of the clones; in checked studies, under half of the deficit traces to unresolved V genes, and the cause of the others is not known. The V and J calls and clone size were taken over from that table, and D and trimming were inferred from the DNA. The sample table records 150,000 or so clones; 84% of these occur just once. 5.8% of the sample belongs to the ten largest clones.

The study at large found these results: Clinical and demographic metadata were provided uncurated, with the amount varying by source and participant.

This clone was detected once. The antigen it recognizes is unknown. No base-level quality is on record; no much larger clone is a single base apart. The sequence was collected from a woman aged 50 to 60 who had been exposed to COVID-19. The sequenced material came from PBMCs or T cells enriched from blood (not recorded which).

In nucleotide form, the sequence is TGTGCCAGCAACAGACGACAGGGTGGGTCACCCCTCCACTTT. It translates to CASNRRQGGSPLHF. Recombination linked TRBV27 to TRBJ1-6, and 7 junctional nucleotides match TRBD1. CDR1 and CDR2 are drawn from the germline V gene (reference sequence): MNHEY, SMNVEV. Including cysteine and phenylalanine, the CDR3 has 14 amino acids. CDR3 DNA is the only sequence kept; it has 42 bases, read in frame from the first base. V is cut back by 7 bases and J by 10 bases, with 10 bases in the junction unmatched.